The clone carrying this T cell receptor (beta chain) was observed a single time. Its antigen is not identified. Time point here: cycle 4 day 1 (C4D1), after 6 weeks of nivolumab. Patients all relapsed after autologous stem cell transplantation, and there was variation in brentuximab vedotin exposure. The data were produced by immunoSEQ multiplex PCR, yet TCRdb's version contains in-frame clones alone and is incomplete. The repertoire has tens of thousands of clones, nearly 90% of them found once; the top ten carry 6.5% to 9%. This specimen belongs to a study of PD-1 blockade in classical Hodgkin lymphoma. General observations from the study: It was CD4+ TCR diversity, not CD8+, that rose significantly by C4D1. In newly diagnosed patients, baseline TCR diversity was reportedly below that of healthy donors.

Per germline, CDR1 SQVTM and CDR2 ANQGSEA. V was shortened by 7 bases and J by 2 bases, with 12 bases between the two germline ends. This CDR3 is built from 13 residues. The starting material was peripheral blood mononuclear cells (PBMCs), obtained before the fourth cycle of nivolumab. The chain employs TRBV29-1 and TRBJ1-3; D perhaps matches TRBD1 (5 bases). This TCR derives from a human donor with classical Hodgkin lymphoma. The DNA for the CDR3 is TGCAGCGGAATGAGGGGACCTGGAAACACCATATATTTT. Protein sequence: CSGMRGPGNTIYF.